This entry lists 11 T cell receptor beta chains sequenced from one sample in a study of T-cell reconstitution after alpha-beta-depleted transplantation in children. Preparation of the TCRbeta library involved a method that used unique molecular identifiers. Using its own MiXCR run on the PCR reads, TCRdb lists one record per CDR3 protein. This sample has fewer than 550,000 distinct CDR3 sequences, with over 9.5% found just once. The sample in question was PBMCs, mostly from graft donor cells, obtained 180 days after TCRalphabeta/CD19-depleted stem cell transplant. The receptors originated from a female patient aged 2 to 10 who had a stem cell transplant for aplastic anemia, so the T cells may come from the graft donor.

This clonotype was counted only a few times. V and J are TRBV27 and TRBJ2-7; TRBD2 agrees at 7 bases. With 5 bases clipped from V and 3 bases from J, the junction kept 10 bases outside the gene matches. Germline V lookup: CDR1 MNHEY, CDR2 SMNVEV (reference sequence). This CDR3 has 15 residues. The CDR3 is CASSRLGLAGYEQYF. CDR3 in DNA: TGTGCCAGCAGTCGATTGGGGTTAGCGGGCTACGAGCAGTACTTC.

This chain joins TRBV15 and TRBJ2-3; D is uncertain. Germline assignment: CDR1 LNHNV and CDR2 YYDKDF (reference sequence). CDR3 size: 13 residues. Deletions cut 0 bases from V and 9 bases from J, with 10 bases between. The CDR3 loop is CATSRDRGGTQYF. The CDR3 DNA sequence: TGTGCCACCAGCAGAGATCGCGGTGGAACGCAGTATTTT.

J is TRBJ2-7 and V is TRBV4-3, with D possibly TRBD1 on 5 matching bases. Trimming cost V 2 bases and J 1 base, with 9 bases left between them. The germline CDR1 and CDR2 sequences are LGHNA and YSLEER. The CDR3 consists of 14 residues. Here the CDR3 reads CASSQSRQSYEQYF. CDR3 nucleotides: TGCGCCAGCAGCCAATCCCGACAGTCCTACGAGCAGTACTTC.

The chain is built from TRBV7-2 and TRBJ1-3; D unresolved. CDR1 is SGHTA, CDR2 FQGNSA, per germline. With 1 base removed from V and 7 bases from J, the gap between germline ends came to 11 bases. CDR3 length equals 14 residues. The CDR3 spells CASSLGAAVNTIYF. The CDR3, as DNA: TGTGCCAGCAGCTTAGGGGCGGCGGTGAACACCATATATTTT.

This clonotype was seen a handful of times. The CDR3 DNA is TGCAGCGCCCGACTAGCGGGACGGGACTACGAGCAGTACTTC. This gives the protein CSARLAGRDYEQYF. This chain links TRBV29-1 with TRBJ2-7, with 11 positions matching TRBD2. The germline V gene has CDR1 SQVTM and CDR2 ANQGSEA. The CDR3 length is 14 residues. V shed 7 bases and J 3 bases; nucleotides not matched to a gene: 8.

This chain uses TRBV7-9 with TRBJ2-4; tentatively, D is TRBD2 (6 bases). The V end was cut by 3 bases, the J end by 11 bases, with 14 bases between. The germline gives CDR1 SEHNR, CDR2 FQNEAQ (reference sequence). The CDR3 loop spans 13 amino acids. For the CDR3, the DNA is TGTGCCAGCAGCTTCCAACCGCGGGGAGTTCAGTACTTC. The encoded protein is CASSFQPRGVQYF.

The V gene is TRBV5-1, the J gene TRBJ2-4; 12 bases fit TRBD1. The germline V gene encodes CDR1 SGHRS and CDR2 YFSETQ. The CDR3 runs to 16 residues. The V segment lost 4 bases and the J segment 7 bases; nucleotides outside the gene matches: 9. The CDR3 spells CASSPRPGTGGNIQYF. Here the CDR3 DNA reads TGCGCCAGCAGCCCGCGCCCCGGGACAGGGGGCAACATTCAGTACTTC.

The CDR3 DNA follows: TGCAGCGTAGATGGGACAGGGGGTGCGGCTGGCTACACCTTC. Translating gives CSVDGTGGAAGYTF. V gene TRBV29-1 combines with J gene TRBJ1-2; TRBD1 matches at 11 bases. Germline lookup yields CDR1 SQVTM and CDR2 ANQGSEA. The CDR3 sequence is 14 residues long. Trimming at V came to 6 bases and at J to 7 bases, leaving 10 bases not matched to a gene. Filled out from reference TRBV29-1 and TRBJ1-2, the complete variable domain reads SAVISQKPSRDICQRGTSLTIQCQVDSQVTMMFWYRQQPGQSLTLIATANQGSEATYESGFVIDKFPISRPNLTFSTLTVSNMSPEDSSIYLCSVDGTGGAAGYTFGSGTRLTVV.

This clonotype was observed many times. V gene TRBV11-2 combines with J gene TRBJ2-1; D call uncertain. The germline V and J ends were trimmed by 1 base and 0 bases, with 13 bases remaining between them. The germline gives CDR1 SGHAT, CDR2 FQNNGV. CDR3 size: 17 residues. CDR3 protein: CASSLVRVRSSYNEQFF. The CDR3 coding sequence is TGTGCCAGCAGCTTAGTTCGGGTAAGGAGCTCCTACAATGAGCAGTTCTTC.

In its sample, this clonotype was seen a few times. This chain connects TRBV4-3 to TRBJ2-1; 9 positions match TRBD2. V trimming: 5 bases; J trimming: 3 bases; junction bases outside the gene matches: 5. CDR1 and CDR2 from the germline V gene are LGHNA and YSLEER. CDR3 length: 15 amino acids. The CDR3 nucleotides read TGCGCCAGCAGCGCCGGGACTAGCTACTACAATGAGCAGTTCTTC. Translating it yields CASSAGTSYYNEQFF.

The sample holds a few counts of this clonotype. The J gene is TRBJ1-1, the V gene TRBV12-3 or TRBV12-4; perhaps TRBD1 as D (5 bases). CDR3 length equals 13 residues. V was pared by 2 bases and J by 5 bases, with 9 bases between. The CDR3 nucleotides read TGTGCCAGCAGTTTAATCAGGGAGACTGAAGCTTTCTTT. Translation: CASSLIRETEAFF.